This T cell receptor beta chain is from a study of cytomegalovirus exposure and HLA in healthy donors. For this clone: As yet, its antigen is unknown.

PCR used 60 Vbeta primers and 13 Jbeta primers. Data came from immunoSEQ multiplex PCR; TCRdb stores just in-frame clones and leaves some out. This table has about 140,000 clones, roughly three quarters appearing once. Findings and limits, study-wide: Reportedly, fewer N-insertions than the roughly 700-donor mean appeared in an Asian-associated ancestry cluster in a later analysis. Later analysis demonstrated an association between a missense DCLRE1C variant and TCR beta V- and J-gene trimming.

The sample consisted of PBMCs. This clonotype was sampled from a male donor in good health and CMV-seronegative.

This CDR3 is CASSLVLPGGNEQFF. The CDR3 DNA sequence: TGTGCCAGCAGCTTGGTTCTACCGGGTGGGAATGAGCAGTTCTTC. This chain links TRBV5-6 with TRBJ2-1; D uncertain. Germline V CDR1 and CDR2: SGHDT, YYEEEE. Trimming took 0 bases from V and 7 from J, leaving 14 bases between them. CDR3 length: 15 amino acids.